This T cell receptor (beta chain) was recovered during a study of blood T cell repertoires in COVID-19 (dated by TCRdb to about 2020). At the level of the whole study: Samples covering the acute and convalescent phases of COVID-19 were provided by collaborators in the United States, Italy and Spain. The prospective study material was composed of cDNA or gDNA derived from T cells, B-cell-depleted T cells, or PBMCs. The dataset comprised deeply sampled blood TCRbeta repertoires from subjects exposed to, actively infected with, or recovered from COVID-19. A freely available public database, intended as a resource for researchers studying the immune response to SARS-CoV-2, is where the repertoires were released. Samples were obtained from the ongoing ImmuneRACE study (first 160 participants) and from about 1,300 subjects provided by 6 global collaborators. Nearly every sample came with metadata listing a de-identified subject ID, COVID-19 status, age in years and sex. Where available, HLA class I and class II types were obtained from metadata supplied by the sample provider rather than from assay-based typing. The paper's findings and limits, for the study overall: How much clinical and demographic metadata was included differed by source and by participant, and the metadata was provided uncurated.

With respect to this clone: It has no known antigen specificity. No much larger clonotype is one base removed from it; base qualities were not supplied.

The CDR3 starts with the cysteine, ends with the phenylalanine, and has 13 residues. Here the CDR3 DNA is all that survives: 39 bases in frame from base 1. TCRbeta CDR3 regions were amplified from genomic DNA using the immunoSEQ Assay, a bias-controlled multiplex PCR. In the authors' own workflow: Within the assay, amplification of reference gene primers was used to estimate how many nucleated cells each sample contained. Sequence reads were collapsed and filtered to measure the absolute abundance of every unique TCRbeta CDR3 rearrangement. For each sample, productive Simpson clonality was calculated as the square root of Simpson's diversity index across productive rearrangements. Not all clones reach the TCRdb copy of this immuneACCESS table, which keeps in-frame sequences only. Checked studies attribute under half of the gap to unresolved V genes and leave the rest unexplained. From that table come the V and J calls and clone size; the DNA was used to work out D and trimming. Present in this sample are approximately 440,000 clones, roughly 87% of which were seen just once. The ten biggest clones cover 0.6% of the sample.

In the prospective study, participants were about 18 to 95 years old, resided in under 30 geographic areas of the United States, and were enrolled through a virtual design. In the prospective study, cohorts were assigned on the basis of participant-reported clinical history obtained from a screening survey and a study questionnaire. Recovered participants in ImmuneRACE Cohort 3 were defined as having two consecutive negative NP/OP PCR tests, clearance from a healthcare professional, or resolution of symptoms. Mobile phlebotomists in the prospective study collected whole blood, serum and a nasopharyngeal or oropharyngeal swab from every participant. Over a roughly two-month period, participants in the prospective study had the option of providing additional blood draws and questionnaires. Before DNA extraction, prospective study blood samples were shipped either frozen or at room temperature.

The source is a man aged 18-30 years who had recovered from COVID-19. Here the chain combines TRBV21-1 and TRBJ2-4; TRBD1 is the table's D call and was not checked against the DNA. TRBV21-1 represents a pseudogene. Material: PBMCs or T cells enriched from blood (not recorded which). The CDR3: CASSTGGKNIQYF. The nucleotide sequence is given as TGTGCCAGTTCGACAGGGGGCAAGAACATTCAGTACTTC.